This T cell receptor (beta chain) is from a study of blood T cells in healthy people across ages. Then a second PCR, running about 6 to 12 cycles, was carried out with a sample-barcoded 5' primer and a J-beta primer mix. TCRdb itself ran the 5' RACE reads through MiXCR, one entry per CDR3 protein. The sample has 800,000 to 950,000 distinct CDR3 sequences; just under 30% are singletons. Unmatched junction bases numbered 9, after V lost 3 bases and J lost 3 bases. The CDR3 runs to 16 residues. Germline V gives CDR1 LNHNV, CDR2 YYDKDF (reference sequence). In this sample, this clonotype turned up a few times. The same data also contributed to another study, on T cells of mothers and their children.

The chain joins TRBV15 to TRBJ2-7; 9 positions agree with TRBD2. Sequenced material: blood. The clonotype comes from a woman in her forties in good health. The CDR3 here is CATSRSHGRGGYEQYF. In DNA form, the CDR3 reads TGTGCCACCAGCAGGTCCCATGGGCGGGGGGGCTACGAGCAGTACTTC.